The subject of this entry is one T cell receptor (beta chain). These data come from a study of blood T cell repertoires in COVID-19. Assay: immunoSEQ multiplex PCR; the TCRdb copy retains only in-frame clones and omits some. The table lists some 250,000 clones, roughly 87% of them singletons, with roughly 0.8% in the top ten. V gave up 1 base and J gave up 2 bases; unmatched junction bases: 6. The CDR3 totals 18 residues. Germline V gene data show CDR1 as LGHNA and CDR2 as YSLEER. The V call is TRBV4-3, the J call TRBJ2-2; TRBD2 matches 11 bases. This TCR was sampled from a woman aged 30 to 39 with acute or convalescent COVID-19. Sequencing was done on a sample of peripheral blood. The CDR3 sequence is CASSQAILAGANTGELFF. The CDR3 DNA sequence: TGCGCCAGCAGCCAAGCCATACTAGCGGGAGCAAACACCGGGGAGCTGTTTTTT.